The clone carrying this TCR beta chain was detected once. This record belongs to a study of OX40 agonist ivuxolimab in advanced cancers. Libraries were prepared by immunoSEQ multiplex PCR; TCRdb keeps only in-frame clonotypes and omits some of them. Of almost 50,000 clones listed, roughly nine tenths are singletons. This TCR came from an adult with an advanced solid tumor such as melanoma, head and neck, liver or kidney cancer. The sequences come from CD4+ or CD8+ T cells sorted from blood, collected in a trial of the OX40 agonist ivuxolimab.

As DNA, the CDR3 is TGCGCCAGCAGCCAAGATAGAGGGGCTTACGAGCAGTACTTC. Protein product: CASSQDRGAYEQYF. The rearrangement joins TRBV4-3 to TRBJ2-7; D possibly matches TRBD1 or TRBD2 (5 bases each). The CDR3 extends over 14 amino acids. Trimming took off 0 bases at V and 4 bases at J, with 10 bases between the two ends. The germline V gene has CDR1 LGHNA and CDR2 YSLEER.